Shown below are 22 T cell receptor beta chains from a single sample sequenced in a study of naive and memory T cell subsets. Amplification of ligated cDNA took four PCR rounds with SP2 and nested alpha and beta constant primers. MiXCR, run by TCRdb on the 5' RACE reads, gives a single entry per CDR3 protein. In the table there are tens of thousands of distinct CDR3 sequences, roughly 7% of which are singletons. The library had UMIs added by 3' ligation of an oligonucleotide to TCR cDNA. All receptors come from a male donor in good health.

This clonotype was found a few times. In nucleotides, the CDR3 is TGTGCCAGTAGTATCGGACAGCCTAATGAAAAACTGTTTTTT. Translating gives CASSIGQPNEKLFF. The chain employs TRBV19 and TRBJ1-4, with a possible D match to TRBD1 (6 bases). The germline V and J ends were trimmed by 3 bases and 3 bases, with 8 bases remaining between them. The germline CDR1 and CDR2 sequences are LNHDA and SQIVND (reference sequence). The CDR3 sequence is 14 residues long.

There are many counts of this clonotype. CDR3 coding DNA: TGTGCCAGCAGTTACTCGCGGGACTACAATGAGCAGTTCTTC. Translation: CASSYSRDYNEQFF. V gene TRBV6-5 combines with J gene TRBJ2-1, with D perhaps TRBD2 (6 bases). The germline CDR1 and CDR2 sequences are MNHEY and SVGAGI. The CDR3 totals 14 residues. V dropped 0 bases and J dropped 3 bases, with 6 bases sitting between them.

This clonotype was picked up many times. CDR3: CASSPGSGKRETQYF. The CDR3, as DNA: TGTGCCAGCAGCCCGGGATCCGGGAAGCGGGAGACCCAGTACTTC. The chain combines TRBV28 with TRBJ2-5, with D possibly TRBD2 on 5 matching bases. Trimming cost V 6 bases and J 5 bases, with 19 bases left between them. The CDR3 loop spans 15 amino acids. The germline gives CDR1 MDHEN, CDR2 SYDVKM.

This clonotype has a count of ten or more. This sequence joins TRBV6-6 and TRBJ2-2; 7 nucleotides align to TRBD1. V lost 5 bases to trimming and J lost 1 base; unmatched junction nucleotides: 10. Per the germline V gene, CDR1 is MNHNY and CDR2 is SVGAGI (reference sequence). The CDR3 length is 17 residues. CDR3 nucleotides: TGTGCCAGCAGTCAAGACTTAGGGACAGTGAACACCGGGGAGCTGTTTTTT. Translated: CASSQDLGTVNTGELFF.

The sample holds many counts of this clonotype. V gene TRBV12-5 combines with J gene TRBJ2-2; D tentatively fits TRBD1 or TRBD2 (5 bases each). Trimming removed 1 base at V and 4 bases at J, with 10 bases between. Germline-derived CDR1 and CDR2 are LGHNT and FRNRAP. The CDR3 loop spans 15 amino acids. The CDR3 bases are TGTGCTAGTGGTTTGGATGTAGGGACCACCGGGGAGCTGTTTTTT. Translating it yields CASGLDVGTTGELFF.

In DNA form, the CDR3 reads TGCAGTGCCCCCACTGGGGGTTTGGATCAGCCCCAGCATTTT. This translates into CSAPTGGLDQPQHF. This chain joins TRBV20-1 and TRBJ1-5; D perhaps matches TRBD1 (5 bases). There are 14 residues in the CDR3. Per germline, CDR1 DFQATT and CDR2 SNEGSKA (reference sequence). The germline V and J ends were trimmed by 6 bases and 5 bases, with 17 bases remaining between them.

Here the CDR3 reads CASSIQGSRANVLTF. DNA for the CDR3: TGTGCCAGCAGCATACAGGGGTCCCGGGCCAACGTCCTGACTTTC. The chain carries TRBV7-9 and TRBJ2-6, with 7 bases aligning to TRBD1. The CDR3 covers 15 residues. V shed 5 bases, J shed 5 bases, and the junction held 6 bases outside the gene matches. Germline CDR1 is SEHNR and CDR2 is FQNEAQ (reference sequence). Variable domain in full (rest from reference TRBV7-9 and TRBJ2-6): DTGVSQNPRHKITKRGQNVTFRCDPISEHNRLYWYRQTLGQGPEFLTYFQNEAQLEKSRLLSDRFSAERPKGSFSTLEIQRTEQGDSAMYLCASSIQGSRANVLTFGAGSRLTVL.

At least ten counts were recorded for this clonotype. The V and J genes are TRBV18 and TRBJ1-1; 7 nucleotides line up with TRBD1. The germline gives CDR1 KGHSH, CDR2 LQKENI. Trimming cost V 2 bases and J 3 bases; bases outside gene matches: 9. This CDR3 comprises 16 residues. The CDR3 coding sequence is TGTGCCAGCTCACCAGGACAGGAAGGACCTTACACTGAAGCTTTCTTT. Protein product: CASSPGQEGPYTEAFF.

This clonotype was seen repeatedly, ten times or more. The chain carries TRBV6-1 and TRBJ2-7; perhaps TRBD2 as D (7 bases). The CDR3 sequence is 13 residues long. Germline CDR1 reads MNHNS; CDR2 reads SASEGT. V lost 10 bases to trimming and J lost 5 bases, with 18 bases between them. In nucleotides, the CDR3 is TGTGCCACCCGGGTGGGGGGGCGGAACGAGCAGTACTTC. Its translation is CATRVGGRNEQYF.

This chain connects TRBV20-1 to TRBJ2-5; 9 bases are a match to TRBD2. The V segment lost 3 bases and the J segment 2 bases; nucleotides outside the gene matches: 7. This CDR3 has 15 amino acids. CDR1 and CDR2 from the germline V gene are DFQATT and SNEGSKA (reference sequence). CDR3 protein: CSASPAGGSQETQYF. The CDR3 region has the DNA TGCAGTGCTAGTCCAGCGGGGGGAAGTCAAGAGACCCAGTACTTC.

This clonotype appeared a few times. The chain couples TRBV7-7 to TRBJ2-5, with D possibly TRBD2 on 6 matching bases. CDR1 SSHAT and CDR2 FNYEAQ come from the germline V gene (reference sequence). V lost 4 bases, J lost 7 bases, and 13 bases lay in between. This CDR3 is 13 amino acids long. CDR3 residues: CASSSDQGGTQYF. DNA for the CDR3: TGTGCCAGCAGCTCGGACCAGGGAGGGACCCAGTACTTC.

In its sample, this clonotype was seen a few times. The J gene is TRBJ1-6, the V gene TRBV27, with TRBD1 matching 7 bases. The CDR3 has 17 residues. CDR1 is MNHEY and CDR2 is SMNVEV in the germline V gene (reference sequence). V lost 5 bases, J lost 4 bases, and 11 bases stayed unmatched. In DNA, the CDR3 is TGTGCCAGCAGTCCGTTACAGGGGAACTCGTATAATTCACCCCTCCACTTT. This gives the protein CASSPLQGNSYNSPLHF.

In its sample, this clonotype was seen many times. The rearrangement joins TRBV6-1 to TRBJ2-5; D call uncertain. Germline V gives CDR1 MNHNS, CDR2 SASEGT. CDR3 size: 13 residues. V lost 3 bases to trimming and J lost 2 bases, with 7 bases between them. The CDR3: CASSEFRQETQYF. The CDR3 coding sequence is TGTGCCAGCAGTGAGTTCAGACAAGAGACCCAGTACTTC.

This clonotype was counted at least ten times. The chain is built from TRBV28 and TRBJ2-2; D may be TRBD2 (7 bases). V shed 6 bases and J shed 7 bases, with 18 bases lying between them. The CDR3 runs 15 residues. Germline assignment: CDR1 MDHEN and CDR2 SYDVKM. CDR3 DNA: TGTGCCAGCAGCCAGGCGGGGGCGGGGTACGGGGAGCTGTTTTTT. The encoded protein is CASSQAGAGYGELFF.

This clonotype was observed a few times. The genes are TRBV10-3 and TRBJ2-5, with D perhaps matching TRBD2 (7 bases). Germline values: CDR1 ENHRY, CDR2 SYGVKD. Trimming pared 2 bases from V and 1 base from J, leaving 8 bases between. The CDR3 has 14 amino acids. The DNA for the CDR3 is TGTGCCATCAGTGAGCGGGGGGCCCAAGAGACCCAGTACTTC. Translation gives CAISERGAQETQYF.

In this sample, this clonotype turned up many times. V and J are TRBV27 and TRBJ1-2, with D perhaps matching TRBD1 (6 bases). This CDR3 has 13 residues. V lost 5 bases to trimming and J lost 7 bases, with 14 bases between them. Germline V CDR1 and CDR2: MNHEY, SMNVEV (reference sequence). CDR3 loop: CASSPSRQVGYTF. CDR3 bases: TGTGCCAGCAGTCCATCTAGACAGGTTGGCTACACCTTC.

This clonotype was recorded many times. V usage is TRBV7-2 and J usage is TRBJ2-1; 14 nucleotides align to TRBD2. The CDR3 spans 18 residues. Trimming removed 3 bases from V and 7 bases from J; junction bases left unmatched: 11. CDR1 is SGHTA and CDR2 is FQGNSA in the germline V gene. CDR3 in DNA: TGTGCCAGCAGCTTCCGCCCCGTGCGACTAGCGGGAGGGAATGAGCAGTTCTTC. Translated, it gives CASSFRPVRLAGGNEQFF.

V is TRBV10-3 and J is TRBJ2-4; D not resolved. This CDR3 spans 15 amino acids. V gave up 0 bases and J gave up 9 bases, with 15 bases separating them. Germline CDR1 and CDR2: ENHRY and SYGVKD. CDR3 in amino acids: CAISESDLGRVIQYF. CDR3 bases: TGTGCCATCAGTGAGTCGGATCTGGGTCGGGTCATTCAGTACTTC.

This clonotype was recorded a few times. The chain couples TRBV12-3 or TRBV12-4 to TRBJ2-2; 8 nucleotides match TRBD2. This CDR3 has 16 residues. J lost 5 bases, V lost 0 bases, and 5 bases had no gene match. CDR3 loop: CASSLAPGLGTGELFF. The CDR3 DNA follows: TGTGCCAGCAGTTTAGCGCCGGGACTAGGGACCGGGGAGCTGTTTTTT.

This clonotype occurred a few times. The rearrangement joins TRBV6-6 to TRBJ2-3; a possible D gene is TRBD2 (6 bases). From germline, CDR1 is MNHNY and CDR2 SVGAGI (reference sequence). V was clipped by 7 bases and J by 2 bases, with 13 bases between them. The CDR3 has 14 amino acids. The CDR3 bases are TGTGCCAGCAAAGAACTAGCAGACACAGATACGCAGTATTTT. It translates to CASKELADTDTQYF.

The rearrangement joins TRBV12-3 or TRBV12-4 to TRBJ2-7, with D possibly TRBD2 on 6 matching bases. V dropped 3 bases and J dropped 3 bases, with 6 bases sitting between them. CDR3 length: 12 amino acids. CDR3 bases: TGTGCCAGCAGTTTGGACTACTACGAGCAGTACTTC. This codes for CASSLDYYEQYF.

This clonotype was detected only a few times. The genes are TRBV6-6 and TRBJ1-1; D unresolved. CDR3 length: 13 amino acids. From germline, CDR1 is MNHNY and CDR2 SVGAGI (reference sequence). V gave up 5 bases and J gave up 4 bases, with 11 bases separating them. CDR3 sequence (DNA): TGTGCCAGCAGTCGTGGAGAGGGCACTGAAGCTTTCTTT. This sequence encodes CASSRGEGTEAFF.